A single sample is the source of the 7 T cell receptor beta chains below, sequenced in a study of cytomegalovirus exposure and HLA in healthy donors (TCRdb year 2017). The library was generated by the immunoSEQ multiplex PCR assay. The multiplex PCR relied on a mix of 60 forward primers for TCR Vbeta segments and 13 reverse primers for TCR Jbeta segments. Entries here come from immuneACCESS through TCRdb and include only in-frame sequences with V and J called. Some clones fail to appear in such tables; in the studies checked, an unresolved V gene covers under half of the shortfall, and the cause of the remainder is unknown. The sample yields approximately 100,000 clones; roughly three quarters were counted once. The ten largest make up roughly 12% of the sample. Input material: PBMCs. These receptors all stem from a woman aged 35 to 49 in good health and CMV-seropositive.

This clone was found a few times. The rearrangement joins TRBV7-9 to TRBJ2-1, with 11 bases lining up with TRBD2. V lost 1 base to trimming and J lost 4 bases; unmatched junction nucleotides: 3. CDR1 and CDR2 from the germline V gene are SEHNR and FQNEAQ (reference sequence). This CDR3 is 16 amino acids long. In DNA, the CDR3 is TGTGCCAGCAGCTTAGTGGCTAGCGGGGGGTACAATGAGCAGTTCTTC. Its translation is CASSLVASGGYNEQFF.

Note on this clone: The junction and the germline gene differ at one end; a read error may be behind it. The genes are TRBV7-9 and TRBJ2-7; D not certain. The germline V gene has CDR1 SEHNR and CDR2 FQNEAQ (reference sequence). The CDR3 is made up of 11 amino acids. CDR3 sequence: CASSDSDEQYF. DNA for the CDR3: TGTGCCAGCAGCGACTCCGACGAGCAGTACTTC.

The CDR3 reads CASSLGRQGMSEAFF. In nucleotides, the CDR3 is TGTGCCAGCAGCTTAGGTCGACAGGGAATGTCTGAAGCTTTCTTT. The chain employs TRBV7-9 and TRBJ1-1; the match to TRBD1 covers 7 bases. Looked up from germline, CDR1 is SEHNR and CDR2 is FQNEAQ (reference sequence). Germline trimming cut 1 base from V and 6 bases from J; bases unmatched to any gene: 8. The CDR3 has 15 amino acids.

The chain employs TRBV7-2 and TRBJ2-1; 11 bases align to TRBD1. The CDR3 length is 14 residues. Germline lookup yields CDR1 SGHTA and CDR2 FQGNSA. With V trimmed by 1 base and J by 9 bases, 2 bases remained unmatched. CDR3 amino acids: CASSLGTGGTEQFF. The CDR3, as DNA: TGTGCCAGCAGCTTAGGGACAGGGGGCACTGAGCAGTTCTTC.

CDR3 nucleotides: TGTGCCACTTCTAACCCCGGGACAGGGGCATGGGAGCAGTACTTC. Encoded protein: CATSNPGTGAWEQYF. The gene calls are TRBV5-4 and TRBJ2-5; 10 nucleotides agree with TRBD1. The CDR3 is made up of 15 amino acids. V dropped 9 bases and J dropped 11; count of bases not matched to a gene: 19. Germline V gives CDR1 SGHNT, CDR2 YYREEE (reference sequence).

In DNA, the CDR3 is TGTGCCAGCAGCTTATCCCCGACAGGGAAAAGAGAAAAACTGTTTTTT. Its translation: CASSLSPTGKREKLFF. The chain has TRBV11-3 and TRBJ1-4; 7 positions match TRBD1. The CDR3 consists of 16 residues. The V gene's germline CDR1 is SGHNT and CDR2 YENEEA. The V gene end was trimmed by 2 bases and the J gene end by 8 bases; junction bases not matched to a gene: 11.

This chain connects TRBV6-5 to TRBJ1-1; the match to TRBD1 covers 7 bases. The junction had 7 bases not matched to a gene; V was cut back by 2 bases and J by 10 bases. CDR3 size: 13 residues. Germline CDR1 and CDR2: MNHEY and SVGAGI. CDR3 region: CASSYGVGGAAFF. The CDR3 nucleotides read TGTGCCAGCAGTTACGGTGTAGGGGGCGCAGCTTTCTTT.